The 13 T cell receptor beta chains below all came from one sample that was sequenced in a study of OX40 agonist ivuxolimab in advanced cancers. Assay used: immunoSEQ multiplex PCR; TCRdb lists only in-frame clones, some missing. The table has approximately 90,000 clones, roughly 91% seen once; the top ten hold approximately 2.5%. Specimen: CD4+ or CD8+ T cells sorted from blood, collected in a trial of the OX40 agonist ivuxolimab. Source of these receptors: an adult with an advanced solid tumor such as melanoma, head and neck, liver or kidney cancer.

This chain's CDR3 is CASSLSARTDTQYF. The CDR3 DNA sequence: TGTGCCAGCAGCTTATCCGCCCGGACAGATACGCAGTATTTT. The chain uses TRBV7-2 and TRBJ2-3; D remains ambiguous. V gave up 2 bases and J gave up 3 bases, with 9 bases separating them. The CDR3 consists of 14 residues. CDR1 SGHTA and CDR2 FQGNSA come from the germline V gene.

The J gene is TRBJ2-3, the V gene TRBV7-6, with a weak D call TRBD2 (6 bases). CDR1 is SGHVS and CDR2 is FNYEAQ in the germline V gene. The length of the CDR3 is 16 residues. Trimming took off 2 bases at V and 1 base at J, with 13 bases between the two ends. This chain's CDR3 is CASSLTGTPGTDTQYF. The CDR3 coding sequence is TGTGCCAGCAGCTTAACGGGGACTCCTGGCACAGATACGCAGTATTTT.

This clone was seen once. The chain combines TRBV28 with TRBJ2-7; TRBD2 matches 7 bases. The CDR3 has 16 residues. J gave up 0 bases and V 7 bases, and 12 bases lay outside the gene matches. The V gene's germline CDR1 is MDHEN and CDR2 SYDVKM. CDR3 DNA sequence: TGTGCCAGCACCCCCGGGGGGTCCCAAAGCTCCTACGAGCAGTACTTC. This gives the protein CASTPGGSQSSYEQYF. The full variable domain, completed using reference TRBV28 and TRBJ2-7, is DVKVTQSSRYLVKRTGEKVFLECVQDMDHENMFWYRQDPGLGLRLIYFSYDVKMKEKGDIPEGYSVSREKKERFSLILESASTNQTSMYLCASTPGGSQSSYEQYFGPGTRLTVT.

The V gene is TRBV6-5, the J gene TRBJ2-3; a possible D gene is TRBD2 (7 bases). The V gene's germline CDR1 is MNHEY and CDR2 SVGAGI. The V end lost 7 bases, the J end lost 4 bases, and 15 bases lay between the germline ends. The CDR3 extends over 14 amino acids. The CDR3 loop reads CASNLGGGADTQYF. The CDR3 DNA follows: TGTGCCAGCAACCTAGGGGGGGGAGCAGATACGCAGTATTTT.

This chain links TRBV28 with TRBJ2-7, with D tentatively TRBD1 (5 bases). CDR3 length: 14 residues. V was pared by 4 bases and J by 1 base, with 11 bases between. Germline lookup yields CDR1 MDHEN and CDR2 SYDVKM. The CDR3 DNA sequence: TGTGCCAGCAGTTCTTCAGACAGATCCTACGAGCAGTACTTC. Encoded protein: CASSSSDRSYEQYF.

This clone was seen just once. This chain uses TRBV4-1 with TRBJ1-5; perhaps TRBD1 as D (6 bases). Germline lookup yields CDR1 MGHRA and CDR2 YSYEKL. The CDR3 extends over 17 amino acids. V lost 0 bases and J 6 bases, leaving 18 bases between the germline ends. CDR3 protein: CASSQDPPRQVGQPQHF. CDR3 DNA: TGCGCCAGCAGCCAAGATCCCCCACGACAGGTGGGTCAGCCCCAGCATTTT.

The chain couples TRBV5-6 to TRBJ1-1; D is ambiguous. CDR1 and CDR2 (germline): SGHDT, YYEEEE. The CDR3 has 15 residues. The V gene lost 4 bases and the J gene lost 0 bases, with 13 bases spanning the gap. The CDR3 here is CASSRYQILNTEAFF. DNA of the CDR3: TGTGCCAGCAGCCGATACCAGATATTGAACACTGAAGCTTTCTTT.

The chain employs TRBV18 and TRBJ2-7; 8 bases agree with TRBD1. J was trimmed by 3 bases and V by 4 bases; bases with no gene match: 5. Germline-derived CDR1 and CDR2 are KGHSH and LQKENI. The CDR3 is 14 amino acids. This CDR3 is CASSLRTGSYEQYF. The CDR3 nucleotides are TGTGCCAGCTCACTTAGGACAGGGAGCTACGAGCAGTACTTC.

This chain links TRBV28 with TRBJ1-5, with D possibly being TRBD1 (5 bases). In germline, CDR1 is MDHEN, CDR2 SYDVKM. The CDR3 has 17 residues. Trimming took 5 bases from V and 0 from J, leaving 17 bases between them. The CDR3 region is CASSDQGGLYSNQPQHF. Here the CDR3 DNA reads TGTGCCAGCAGTGATCAGGGTGGCCTTTATAGCAATCAGCCCCAGCATTTT. Full variable domain (rest looked up from reference TRBV28 and TRBJ1-5): DVKVTQSSRYLVKRTGEKVFLECVQDMDHENMFWYRQDPGLGLRLIYFSYDVKMKEKGDIPEGYSVSREKKERFSLILESASTNQTSMYLCASSDQGGLYSNQPQHFGDGTRLSIL.

The chain is built from TRBV2 and TRBJ2-7; 9 nucleotides agree with TRBD1. V shed 4 bases, J shed 1 base, and the junction held 5 bases outside the gene matches. Germline V gene sequence: CDR1 SNHLY, CDR2 FYNNEI. This CDR3 contains 15 residues. CDR3 in amino acids: CASSGRGTGSYEQYF. CDR3 bases: TGTGCCAGCAGTGGTCGAGGGACAGGGTCCTACGAGCAGTACTTC. The full variable domain, rest sourced from reference TRBV2 and TRBJ2-7, is EPEVTQTPSHQVTQMGQEVILRCVPISNHLYFYWYRQILGQKVEFLVSFYNNEISEKSEIFDDQFSVERPDGSNFTLKIRSTKLEDSAMYFCASSGRGTGSYEQYFGPGTRLTVT.

The chain has TRBV10-3 and TRBJ1-2; 8 bases align to TRBD1. The CDR3 runs to 13 residues. In germline, CDR1 is ENHRY, CDR2 SYGVKD. Unmatched junction bases numbered 10, after V lost 10 bases and J lost 6 bases. DNA of the CDR3: TGTGCCACAAGGAGGCCAGGGGGCCATGGCTACACCTTC. This codes for CATRRPGGHGYTF.

This chain connects TRBV7-9 to TRBJ2-2; D is perhaps TRBD1 (6 bases). Germline CDR1 reads SEHNR; CDR2 reads FQNEAQ (reference sequence). This CDR3 has 14 residues. Trimming cost V 10 bases and J 2 bases, with 14 bases left between them. The CDR3 DNA reads as TGTGCCACGACAGGAGAGCTTAACACCGGGGAGCTGTTTTTT. Its translation: CATTGELNTGELFF. The full variable domain, with the rest looked up from reference TRBV7-9 and TRBJ2-2, is DTGVSQNPRHKITKRGQNVTFRCDPISEHNRLYWYRQTLGQGPEFLTYFQNEAQLEKSRLLSDRFSAERPKGSFSTLEIQRTEQGDSAMYLCATTGELNTGELFFGEGSRLTVL.

The V and J genes are TRBV11-3 and TRBJ1-3, with D uncertain. Germline V gene lookup returns CDR1 SGHNT and CDR2 YENEEA. Trimming took off 3 bases at V and 0 bases at J, with 3 bases between the two ends. The CDR3 is 13 residues long. CDR3 sequence (DNA): TGTGCCAGCAGCTTTAACTCTGGAAACACCATATATTTT. Translating it yields CASSFNSGNTIYF.